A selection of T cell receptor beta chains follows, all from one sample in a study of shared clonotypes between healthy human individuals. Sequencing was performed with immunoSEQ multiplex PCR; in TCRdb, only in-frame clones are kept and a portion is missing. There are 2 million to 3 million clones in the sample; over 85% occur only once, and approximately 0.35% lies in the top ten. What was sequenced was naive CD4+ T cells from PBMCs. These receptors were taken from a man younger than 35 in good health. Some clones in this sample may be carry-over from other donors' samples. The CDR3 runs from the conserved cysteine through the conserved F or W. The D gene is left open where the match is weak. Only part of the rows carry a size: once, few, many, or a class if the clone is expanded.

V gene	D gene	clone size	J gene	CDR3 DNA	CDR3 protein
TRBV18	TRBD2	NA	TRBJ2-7	TGTGCCAGCTCACCTGGGACTAGCGGGGGGTACGAGCAGTACTTC	CASSPGTSGGYEQYF
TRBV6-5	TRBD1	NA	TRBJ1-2	TGTGCCAGCAGTTTCTTAGGGGGCGTAACTACTGGCTACACCTTC	CASSFLGGVTTGYTF
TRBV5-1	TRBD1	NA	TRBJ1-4	TGCGCCAGCAGTCGGGACAGGCCTTTCGAAAAACTGTTTTTT	CASSRDRPFEKLFF
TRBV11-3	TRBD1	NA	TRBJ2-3	TGTGCCAGCAGCCGGGGACAGAATGGGGCAGATACGCAGTATTTT	CASSRGQNGADTQYF
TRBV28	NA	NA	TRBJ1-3	TGTGCCAGCAGTCCAGGGGCTGGAAACACCATATATTTT	CASSPGAGNTIYF
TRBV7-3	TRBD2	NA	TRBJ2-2	TGTGCCAGCAGCGAGGGGAGGGGCGGGGAGCTGTTTTTT	CASSEGRGGELFF
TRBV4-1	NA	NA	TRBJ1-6	TGCGCCAGCAGCCCTCCGGGACCGAAGACACCCCTCCACTTT	CASSPPGPKTPLHF
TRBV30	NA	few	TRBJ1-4	TGTGCCTGGAGTGCGGGGCCGGCCGGGAAACTGTTTTTT	CAWSAGPAGKLFF
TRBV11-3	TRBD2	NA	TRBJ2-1	TGTGCCAGCAGCTTGTCCTGGGGGGGACCCTACAATGAGCAGTTCTTC	CASSLSWGGPYNEQFF
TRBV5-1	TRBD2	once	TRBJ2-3	TGCGCCAGCAGCAGCCCAACGGGGAGGGGACCTTACACAGATACGCAGTATTTT	CASSSPTGRGPYTDTQYF
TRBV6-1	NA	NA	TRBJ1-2	TGTGCCAGCAGTGAAGCTTGGAGAAACTATGGCTACACCTTC	CASSEAWRNYGYTF
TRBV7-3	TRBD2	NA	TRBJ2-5	TGTGCCAGCAGCCTTTGGGGAGGGGAGACCCAGTACTTC	CASSLWGGETQYF
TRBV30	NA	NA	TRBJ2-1	TGTGCCTGGAGTGTACCATTAGGTGGGTTGTACAATGAGCAGTTCTTC	CAWSVPLGGLYNEQFF
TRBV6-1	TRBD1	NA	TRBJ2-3	TGTGCCAGCAGTGATCTTAGGACAGGGGGCGCAGATACGCAGTATTTT	CASSDLRTGGADTQYF
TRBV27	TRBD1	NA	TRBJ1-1	TGTGCCAGCAGAAGGACAGGGGGCCGGACTGAAGCTTTCTTT	CASRRTGGRTEAFF
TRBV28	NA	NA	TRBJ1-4	TGTGCCAGCAGTTTCGGAGAAAGGGTTAGAGAAAAACTGTTTTTT	CASSFGERVREKLFF
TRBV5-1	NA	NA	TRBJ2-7	TGCGCCAGCAGCTTAGACCCCGCGACATCCTACGAGCAGTACTTC	CASSLDPATSYEQYF
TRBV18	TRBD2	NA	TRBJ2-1	TGTGCCAGCTCACCAAGACTAGCGGGAGAGGATGAGCAGTTCTTC	CASSPRLAGEDEQFF
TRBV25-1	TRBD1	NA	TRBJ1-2	TGTGCCAGCAGTGGACCGGGACAGTCTAACTATGGCTACACCTTC	CASSGPGQSNYGYTF
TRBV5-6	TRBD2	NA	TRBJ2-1	TGTGCCAGCAGCTTTATAGCGGGAGGCGAGCAGTTCTTC	CASSFIAGGEQFF
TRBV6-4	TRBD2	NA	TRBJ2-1	TGTGCCAGCAGTGACCGGGAGGGCGGTGAGCAGTTCTTC	CASSDREGGEQFF
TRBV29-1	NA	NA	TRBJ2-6	TGCAGCGTAGGAGATAAGGCTGGGGCCAACGTCCTGACTTTC	CSVGDKAGANVLTF
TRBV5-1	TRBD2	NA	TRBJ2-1	TGCGCCAGCGGGAGAGCGGGAGGGGTATACAATGAGCAGTTCTTC	CASGRAGGVYNEQFF
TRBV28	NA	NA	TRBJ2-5	TGTGCCAGCAGTTTAGGGCGGTACCAAGAGACCCAGTACTTC	CASSLGRYQETQYF
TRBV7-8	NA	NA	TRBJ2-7	TGTGCCAGTGGGACGGGAACCTACGAGCAGTACTTC	CASGTGTYEQYF
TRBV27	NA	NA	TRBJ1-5	TGTGCCAGCAGTTTATCGCTCAGCTATAGCAATCAGCCCCAGCATTTT	CASSLSLSYSNQPQHF
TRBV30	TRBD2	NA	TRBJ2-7	TGTGCCTGGAGTGGAACGGGGACTAGCCGCTACGAGCAGTACTTC	CAWSGTGTSRYEQYF
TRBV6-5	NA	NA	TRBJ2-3	TGTGCCAGCAGTTACTCGCCAAGCACAGATACGCAGTATTTT	CASSYSPSTDTQYF
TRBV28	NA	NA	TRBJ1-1	TGTGCCAGCAGTTGGGGGGCAGGCACTGAAGCTTTCTTT	CASSWGAGTEAFF
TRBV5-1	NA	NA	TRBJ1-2	TGCGCCAGCAGCTCCGGGACACCCACCCCTTATGGCTACACCTTC	CASSSGTPTPYGYTF
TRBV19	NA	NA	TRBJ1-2	TGTGCCAGCCGAACGGAGGGTGGCTACACCTTC	CASRTEGGYTF
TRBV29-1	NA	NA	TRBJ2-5	TGCAGCGTCCTGTTTTTGGGCGGAGGGGAGACCCAGTACTTC	CSVLFLGGGETQYF
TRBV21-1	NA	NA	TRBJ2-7	TGTGCCAGCAGCGCGCGGACACCCGTCTGCGAGCAGTACTTC	CASSARTPVCEQYF
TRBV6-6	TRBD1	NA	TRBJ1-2	TGTGCCAGCACCCAACCATTCGGGACAGGGGACGGCTACACCTTC	CASTQPFGTGDGYTF
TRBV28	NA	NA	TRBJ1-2	TGTGCCAGCAGTCCTTACCGACAGCTTATTAACTATGGCTACACCTTC	CASSPYRQLINYGYTF
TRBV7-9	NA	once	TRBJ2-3	TGTGCCAGCAGCTTTAGAACGGGAGCTGATACGCAGTATTTT	CASSFRTGADTQYF
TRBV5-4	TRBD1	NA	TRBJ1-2	TGTGCCAGCAGCTTGGGTGACAGGGATTATGGCTACACCTTC	CASSLGDRDYGYTF
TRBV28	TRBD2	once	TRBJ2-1	TGTGCCAGCAGTTTTGACCCGACTAGCGGGAACAATGAGCAGTTCTTC	CASSFDPTSGNNEQFF
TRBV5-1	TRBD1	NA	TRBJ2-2	TGCGCCAGCAGCTCCCAGGGGGCCCGCCTCGGGGAGCTGTTTTTT	CASSSQGARLGELFF
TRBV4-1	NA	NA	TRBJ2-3	TGCGCCAGCAGCCAAGATTCAGATACGCAGTATTTT	CASSQDSDTQYF
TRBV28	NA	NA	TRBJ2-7	TGTGCCAGCAGTACAGGGCCCCCCCGGTACGAGCAGTACTTC	CASSTGPPRYEQYF